The clone carrying this T cell receptor beta chain turned up a few times. This entry belongs to a study of T-cell reconstitution after alpha-beta-depleted transplantation in children. Preparation of the TCRbeta library involved a method that used unique molecular identifiers. TCRdb called the PCR reads again in MiXCR, with one record for every CDR3 protein. The sample lists about 190,000 distinct CDR3 sequences, 6.5% to 7.5% seen once, with over 2.5% in the top ten. The CDR3 contains 17 residues. Germline V CDR1 and CDR2: MGHDK, SYGVNS. V was pared by 4 bases and J by 2 bases, with 9 bases of the junction left unmatched.

The receptor was derived from a human donor who donated a stem cell graft to a child with Wiskott-Aldrich syndrome. J is TRBJ2-2 and V is TRBV25-1; TRBD1 matches 8 bases. Sequencing was performed on PBMCs from the stem cell graft donor, taken from the stem cell graft. The CDR3 DNA is TGTGCCAGCAGTGCGACAGGGGTAATTATAAACACCGGGGAGCTGTTTTTT. It encodes CASSATGVIINTGELFF.